These 16 T cell receptor beta chains were all obtained from the same sample, sequenced in a study of shared clonotypes between healthy human individuals. Terminally differentiated effector memory CD45RA+ cells were excluded by CCR7 positive selection of CD45RO-negative cells. The protocol was immunoSEQ multiplex PCR, while the TCRdb copy is restricted to in-frame clones and leaves out a portion. The sample has roughly 810,000 clones; around 96% are singletons. The sample was naive CD8+ T cells sorted from blood. The receptor set was obtained from a young man in good health.

The rearrangement joins TRBV6-6 to TRBJ2-1; 13 bases align to TRBD2. The CDR3 has 16 amino acids. The trim removed 0 bases at V and 9 bases at J, leaving 5 bases unmatched. The germline V gene has CDR1 MNHNY and CDR2 SVGAGI (reference sequence). The CDR3 bases are TGTGCCAGCAGTTACTCGGGACTAGCGGGATTTTTTGAGCAGTTCTTC. This translates into CASSYSGLAGFFEQFF.

The J gene is TRBJ2-4, the V gene TRBV7-8, with 7 nucleotides matching TRBD1. Germline V CDR1 and CDR2: SGHVS, FQNEAQ. V gave up 5 bases and J gave up 0 bases; unmatched junction bases: 7. The CDR3 spans 16 residues. This chain's CDR3 is CASSTNRGLAKNIQYF. In DNA form, the CDR3 reads TGTGCCAGCAGCACCAACAGGGGTTTAGCCAAAAACATTCAGTACTTC.

J is TRBJ2-7 and V is TRBV20-1; D perhaps matches TRBD2 (6 bases). From germline, CDR1 is DFQATT and CDR2 SNEGSKA (reference sequence). The CDR3 runs 11 residues. V lost 8 bases and J lost 7, with 15 bases in between. The CDR3 nucleotides read TGCAGTTCAGGAGGGCTGGGAGAGCAGTACTTC. This sequence encodes CSSGGLGEQYF.

The chain carries TRBV27 and TRBJ2-1; D is perhaps TRBD2 (6 bases). The CDR3 runs to 14 residues. Germline V gives CDR1 MNHEY, CDR2 SMNVEV (reference sequence). V was cut by 2 bases and J by 6 bases, with 11 bases left in between. The CDR3 DNA reads TGTGCCAGCAGTTTACCCACTAGCCTCAATGAGCAGTTCTTC. Amino acid sequence: CASSLPTSLNEQFF.

This chain connects TRBV5-4 to TRBJ2-7; 8 bases align to TRBD2. The CDR3 is 14 residues long. From germline, CDR1 is SGHNT and CDR2 YYREEE (reference sequence). V shed 2 bases, J shed 4 bases, and the junction held 5 bases outside the gene matches. This CDR3 is CASSFTTSAYEQYF. CDR3 nucleotide sequence: TGTGCCAGCAGCTTTACGACTAGCGCGTACGAGCAGTACTTC.

This chain connects TRBV6-5 to TRBJ2-5; no firm D call. The germline V gene has CDR1 MNHEY and CDR2 SVGAGI. V was clipped by 10 bases and J by 5 bases, with 17 bases between them. The CDR3 extends over 13 amino acids. The CDR3 loop is CATTEILSETQYF. The CDR3 DNA follows: TGTGCCACCACCGAAATTCTCAGCGAGACCCAGTACTTC.

The genes are TRBV6-6 and TRBJ1-2; D possibly corresponds to TRBD1 (5 bases). CDR1 is MNHNY, CDR2 SVGAGI, per germline (reference sequence). The length of the CDR3 is 14 residues. V was trimmed by 4 bases and J by 8 bases, leaving 17 bases between them. CDR3 in DNA: TGTGCCAGCAGTTTCTTTCAGGGACTTGGCGGCTACACCTTC. Translated: CASSFFQGLGGYTF.

This CDR3 reads CASSVGQAYNEQFF. The CDR3, as DNA: TGTGCCAGCAGCGTAGGGCAGGCCTACAATGAGCAGTTCTTC. The chain couples TRBV9 to TRBJ2-1; no reliable D call. V dropped 0 bases and J dropped 2 bases, with 6 bases sitting between them. The CDR3 spans 14 residues. The germline V gene encodes CDR1 SGDLS and CDR2 YYNGEE. Full variable domain (rest looked up from reference TRBV9 and TRBJ2-1): DSGVTQTPKHLITATGQRVTLRCSPRSGDLSVYWYQQSLDQGLQFLIQYYNGEERAKGNILERFSAQQFPDLHSELNLSSLELGDSALYFCASSVGQAYNEQFFGPGTRLTVL.

V usage is TRBV18 and J usage is TRBJ2-1; D uncertain. V was cut by 2 bases and J by 2 bases, with 4 bases left in between. This CDR3 has 13 amino acids. Looked up from germline, CDR1 is KGHSH and CDR2 is LQKENI. This chain's CDR3 is CASSPRAYNEQFF. Here the CDR3 DNA reads TGTGCCAGCTCACCAAGAGCCTACAATGAGCAGTTCTTC.

About this clone: In the same sample, other DNA sequences code for this CDR3. J is TRBJ2-1 and V is TRBV28; 13 bases are a match to TRBD2. There are 14 residues in the CDR3. The germline CDR1 and CDR2 sequences are MDHEN and SYDVKM. Trimming took 6 bases from V and 5 from J; bases not matched to a gene: 1. CDR3 in DNA: TGTGCCAGCAGCGGACTAGCGGGAGACAATGAGCAGTTCTTC. Translating gives CASSGLAGDNEQFF. Variable domain in full (rest from reference TRBV28 and TRBJ2-1): DVKVTQSSRYLVKRTGEKVFLECVQDMDHENMFWYRQDPGLGLRLIYFSYDVKMKEKGDIPEGYSVSREKKERFSLILESASTNQTSMYLCASSGLAGDNEQFFGPGTRLTVL.

The rearrangement links TRBV4-1 to TRBJ2-1; 12 nucleotides align to TRBD2. CDR3 size: 15 residues. Trimming cost V 2 bases and J 9 bases; bases outside gene matches: 5. CDR1 and CDR2 (germline): MGHRA, YSYEKL. The CDR3 here is CASSQLAGGRAEQFF. The CDR3 bases are TGCGCCAGCAGCCAACTAGCGGGAGGGCGGGCTGAGCAGTTCTTC.

V usage is TRBV5-5 and J usage is TRBJ1-2, with D tentatively TRBD1 (6 bases). V shed 4 bases and J shed 0 bases, with 10 bases lying between them. This CDR3 spans 14 amino acids. Germline V gene sequence: CDR1 SGHKS, CDR2 YYEKEE (reference sequence). The CDR3 loop reads CASSGRGANYGYTF. CDR3 coding DNA: TGTGCCAGCAGCGGCAGGGGAGCTAACTATGGCTACACCTTC.

The J gene is TRBJ1-1, the V gene TRBV6-1, with 10 bases identical to TRBD1. Trimming took 4 bases from V and 6 from J; bases not matched to a gene: 17. Germline V gene data show CDR1 as MNHNS and CDR2 as SASEGT. CDR3 length equals 18 residues. CDR3 nucleotide sequence: TGTGCCAGCAGTGGCCCGCTATTAGGACAGGGGGGAGCATCTGAAGCTTTCTTT. Its protein product is CASSGPLLGQGGASEAFF.

Note on this clone: Other nucleotide sequences in the sample specify the same CDR3. The J gene is TRBJ2-3, the V gene TRBV11-2; no clear D gene. Trimming took off 1 base at V and 3 bases at J, with 5 bases between the two ends. Germline V gene sequence: CDR1 SGHAT, CDR2 FQNNGV. The length of the CDR3 is 13 residues. The CDR3 loop is CASSLGVTDTQYF. The CDR3 nucleotides are TGTGCCAGCAGCTTAGGAGTTACAGATACGCAGTATTTT.

The chain joins TRBV4-1 to TRBJ1-5; no clear D gene. From germline, CDR1 is MGHRA and CDR2 YSYEKL. The CDR3 is 16 amino acids. The V gene lost 1 base and the J gene lost 0 bases, with 10 bases spanning the gap. The CDR3 DNA sequence: TGCGCCAGCAGCCAAGGCGGTGAGTATAGCAATCAGCCCCAGCATTTT. It is translated as CASSQGGEYSNQPQHF.

This chain joins TRBV28 and TRBJ1-1; D might be TRBD1 (6 bases). V lost 6 bases, J lost 6 bases, and 14 bases lay in between. The CDR3 runs 13 residues. Looked up from germline, CDR1 is MDHEN and CDR2 is SYDVKM. CDR3 DNA: TGTGCCAGCAGGTTCTACAGGGAGCCTGAAGCTTTCTTT. Amino acid sequence: CASRFYREPEAFF.